Listed below are T cell receptor beta chains from one sample, sequenced in a study of T cells in Graves' hyperthyroidism and ophthalmopathy. TCRdb used MiXCR to reprocess the multiplex PCR reads, holding one entry per CDR3 protein. The profile shows roughly 500,000 distinct CDR3 sequences, about 46% of them singletons. Source material: peripheral blood or thyroid tissue (not recorded which). The receptors stem from an adult woman with Graves' disease, either hyperthyroidism or ophthalmopathy (not recorded which). Each CDR3 is given with its conserved first and last residue. D genes are given only for firm matches. Where a row states a size, it is once, few, many or the class of an expanded clone; other rows omit it.

len: 14; v_gene: TRBV20-1; d_gene: TRBD2; abundance: few; j_gene: TRBJ2-7; CDR3nt: TGCAGTGTTTTTACTAGCGGGGAATCCTACGAGCAGTACTTC; CDR3aa: CSVFTSGESYEQYF
len: 12; v_gene: TRBV28; d_gene: -; abundance: -; j_gene: TRBJ1-1; CDR3nt: TGTGCCAGCAGTTCTCAGCAGTTTGAAGCTTTCTTT; CDR3aa: CASSSQQFEAFF
len: 14; v_gene: TRBV9; d_gene: -; abundance: -; j_gene: TRBJ2-2; CDR3nt: TGTGCCAGCAGCGTAGCTCCTCAGGGGCGTAAGCTGTTTTTT; CDR3aa: CASSVAPQGRKLFF
len: 15; v_gene: TRBV2; d_gene: -; abundance: -; j_gene: TRBJ2-2; CDR3nt: TGTGCCAGCAGCGTAGATGGGGGCAGCACCGGGGAGCTGTTTTTT; CDR3aa: CASSVDGGSTGELFF
len: 12; v_gene: TRBV5-4; d_gene: TRBD1; abundance: many; j_gene: TRBJ2-5; CDR3nt: TGTGCCACCACCGGACAGGGAAAGACCCAGTACTTC; CDR3aa: CATTGQGKTQYF
len: 14; v_gene: TRBV19; d_gene: -; abundance: many; j_gene: TRBJ1-4; CDR3nt: TGTGCCAGTAGTCGCGGGCCTGCGGAGGAAAAACTGTTTTTT; CDR3aa: CASSRGPAEEKLFF
len: 15; v_gene: TRBV29-1; d_gene: TRBD1; abundance: few; j_gene: TRBJ2-3; CDR3nt: TGCAGCGTTGAGGGGGCAGGGGGCGATCGAAATACGCAGTATTTT; CDR3aa: CSVEGAGGDRNTQYF
len: 14; v_gene: TRBV7-9; d_gene: -; abundance: -; j_gene: TRBJ2-5; CDR3nt: TGTGCCAGCAGCTTCCAGGGGCTACAAGAGACCCAGTACTTC; CDR3aa: CASSFQGLQETQYF
len: 17; v_gene: TRBV12-3/TRBV12-4; d_gene: -; abundance: few; j_gene: TRBJ2-6; CDR3nt: TGTGCCAGCAGTTTAGCGGGATTTGCAACTGGGGCCAACGTCCTGACTTTC; CDR3aa: CASSLAGFATGANVLTF
len: 16; v_gene: TRBV28; d_gene: -; abundance: -; j_gene: TRBJ1-1; CDR3nt: TGTGCCAGCAGCAGCAGTGGAACAGGGATCGGCTCTGAAGCTTTCTTT; CDR3aa: CASSSSGTGIGSEAFF
len: 18; v_gene: TRBV7-9; d_gene: -; abundance: -; j_gene: TRBJ2-5; CDR3nt: TGTGCCAGCAGCTCAATAGATGGAGGGGGACACCAACAAGAGACCCAGTACTTC; CDR3aa: CASSSIDGGGHQQETQYF
len: 12; v_gene: TRBV10-3; d_gene: -; abundance: -; j_gene: TRBJ1-5; CDR3nt: TGTGCCATCAGTGCGGGCGGGCAGCCCCAGCATTTT; CDR3aa: CAISAGGQPQHF
len: 14; v_gene: TRBV6-5; d_gene: -; abundance: -; j_gene: TRBJ1-4; CDR3nt: TGTGCCATCAGTTACGGGACGGCTAATGAAAAACTGTTTTTT; CDR3aa: CAISYGTANEKLFF
len: 15; v_gene: TRBV13; d_gene: -; abundance: -; j_gene: TRBJ1-6; CDR3nt: TGTGCCAGCAGCACTGGACTAAACTATAATTCACCCCTCCACTTT; CDR3aa: CASSTGLNYNSPLHF
len: 15; v_gene: TRBV15; d_gene: TRBD1; abundance: -; j_gene: TRBJ1-2; CDR3nt: TGTGCCACCAGCATGCGGGGGACAGGGTACTATGGCTACACCTTC; CDR3aa: CATSMRGTGYYGYTF
len: 16; v_gene: TRBV9; d_gene: -; abundance: -; j_gene: TRBJ2-7; CDR3nt: TGTGCCAGCAGCCAGCTTCCAGGGGACCGCGGACACGAACAGTACTTC; CDR3aa: CASSQLPGDRGHEQYF
len: 19; v_gene: TRBV10-2; d_gene: TRBD2; abundance: -; j_gene: TRBJ2-1; CDR3nt: TGCGCCAGCAGTGGAAGGGGACTAGCGGGAGGTAGCTCCTACAATGAGCAGTTCTTC; CDR3aa: CASSGRGLAGGSSYNEQFF
len: 12; v_gene: TRBV20-1; d_gene: -; abundance: many; j_gene: TRBJ1-1; CDR3nt: TGCAGTGCTAGGGCGGGCAACACTGAAGCTTTCTTT; CDR3aa: CSARAGNTEAFF
len: 13; v_gene: TRBV18; d_gene: -; abundance: -; j_gene: TRBJ1-4; CDR3nt: TGTGCCAGCTCACCCTCCCTGGACGGGGGACTGTTTTTT; CDR3aa: CASSPSLDGGLFF
len: 14; v_gene: TRBV5-1; d_gene: -; abundance: many; j_gene: TRBJ1-1; CDR3nt: TGCGCCAGCAGCTTATTATCGAACGTTCAGGGGGCTTTCTTT; CDR3aa: CASSLLSNVQGAFF
len: 13; v_gene: TRBV20-1; d_gene: -; abundance: -; j_gene: TRBJ2-5; CDR3nt: TGCAGTGCTAGAGACGGCAGCTCAACGACCCAGTACTTC; CDR3aa: CSARDGSSTTQYF
len: 18; v_gene: TRBV7-9; d_gene: -; abundance: once; j_gene: TRBJ2-7; CDR3nt: TGTGCCAGCAGCCACCGGGACAGCCCTGTGCGGGGCCCCTACGAGCAGTACTTC; CDR3aa: CASSHRDSPVRGPYEQYF
len: 12; v_gene: TRBV20-1; d_gene: -; abundance: many; j_gene: TRBJ2-7; CDR3nt: TGCAGTGCTAGAGGACAAACCTACGAGCAGTACTTC; CDR3aa: CSARGQTYEQYF
len: 14; v_gene: TRBV20-1; d_gene: -; abundance: many; j_gene: TRBJ1-2; CDR3nt: TGCAGTGCTCGCCCGCCCCAAAGGAGCGGCGGCTACACCTTC; CDR3aa: CSARPPQRSGGYTF
len: 15; v_gene: TRBV4-1; d_gene: TRBD1; abundance: -; j_gene: TRBJ1-2; CDR3nt: TGCGCCAGCAGCCAACGGACAGGGGGCCTCTATGGCCACACCTTC; CDR3aa: CASSQRTGGLYGHTF
len: 12; v_gene: TRBV7-9; d_gene: -; abundance: -; j_gene: TRBJ2-5; CDR3nt: TGTGCCAGCAGCCGAAGGGGCGAGACCCAGTACTTC; CDR3aa: CASSRRGETQYF
len: 16; v_gene: TRBV10-1; d_gene: -; abundance: many; j_gene: TRBJ2-7; CDR3nt: TGCGCCAGCAGTGAGGGATTGGGGGATTCCTCCTACGAGCAGTACTTC; CDR3aa: CASSEGLGDSSYEQYF
len: 16; v_gene: TRBV15; d_gene: TRBD1; abundance: -; j_gene: TRBJ1-3; CDR3nt: TGTGCCACCAGTACCACAGGGGGCATCGGTGGAAACACCATATATTTT; CDR3aa: CATSTTGGIGGNTIYF
len: 15; v_gene: TRBV10-3; d_gene: -; abundance: -; j_gene: TRBJ1-5; CDR3nt: TGTGCCATCAGTGGGGGGAGGCAGCGCAATCAGCCCCAGCATTTT; CDR3aa: CAISGGRQRNQPQHF
len: 14; v_gene: TRBV12-3/TRBV12-4; d_gene: -; abundance: -; j_gene: TRBJ1-2; CDR3nt: TGTGCCAGCAGTCCCCCGGGGAAAAACTATGGCTACACCTTC; CDR3aa: CASSPPGKNYGYTF
len: 12; v_gene: TRBV29-1; d_gene: -; abundance: few; j_gene: TRBJ1-2; CDR3nt: TGCAGCGTTGATAGGGCAAGCTATGGCTACACCTTC; CDR3aa: CSVDRASYGYTF
len: 12; v_gene: TRBV7-9; d_gene: -; abundance: -; j_gene: TRBJ1-1; CDR3nt: TGTGCCACCAGTGATTCGACGGCTGAAGCTTTCTTT; CDR3aa: CATSDSTAEAFF
len: 17; v_gene: TRBV2; d_gene: TRBD2; abundance: few; j_gene: TRBJ2-2; CDR3nt: TGTGCCAGCAGTGTCCTAGCGGGAGGTAGCGGTCTCGGGGAGCTGTTTTTT; CDR3aa: CASSVLAGGSGLGELFF
len: 13; v_gene: TRBV9; d_gene: -; abundance: many; j_gene: TRBJ1-2; CDR3nt: TGTGCCAGCAGCCCACCCTCAGGGGATGGCTACACCTTC; CDR3aa: CASSPPSGDGYTF
len: 14; v_gene: TRBV12-3/TRBV12-4; d_gene: -; abundance: many; j_gene: TRBJ1-5; CDR3nt: TGTGCCAGCAGTACGGACAGTAGCAATCAGCCCCAGCATTTT; CDR3aa: CASSTDSSNQPQHF
len: 12; v_gene: TRBV30; d_gene: -; abundance: -; j_gene: TRBJ2-5; CDR3nt: TGTGCCTGGAGTGGGACACAAGAGACCCAGTACTTC; CDR3aa: CAWSGTQETQYF
len: 15; v_gene: TRBV13; d_gene: -; abundance: -; j_gene: TRBJ2-5; CDR3nt: TGTGCCAGCAGCTTGAGCGGAGGGGGAGGAAGAACCCAGTACTTC; CDR3aa: CASSLSGGGGRTQYF
len: 15; v_gene: TRBV7-9; d_gene: -; abundance: many; j_gene: TRBJ2-7; CDR3nt: TGTGCCAGCAGCTTCGTCAAGGACAGATCCTACGAGCAGTACTTC; CDR3aa: CASSFVKDRSYEQYF
len: 17; v_gene: TRBV7-6; d_gene: TRBD1; abundance: once; j_gene: TRBJ1-5; CDR3nt: TGTGCCAGCAGCTCAGTCCCGGGACAGGGAGATAATCAGCCCCAGCATTTT; CDR3aa: CASSSVPGQGDNQPQHF
len: 14; v_gene: TRBV2; d_gene: -; abundance: -; j_gene: TRBJ1-5; CDR3nt: TGTGCCAGCAGTGAAGACAGGGTTGCTCAGCCCCAGCATTTT; CDR3aa: CASSEDRVAQPQHF
len: 16; v_gene: TRBV15; d_gene: -; abundance: few; j_gene: TRBJ2-7; CDR3nt: TGTGCCACCAGCAGAGGCCGCGGGGAGGGGGCGGATGAGCAGTACTTC; CDR3aa: CATSRGRGEGADEQYF
len: 15; v_gene: TRBV19; d_gene: TRBD1; abundance: many; j_gene: TRBJ1-5; CDR3nt: TGTGCCACAATACCAAACACAGGGGGCAATCAGCCCCAGCATTTT; CDR3aa: CATIPNTGGNQPQHF
len: 15; v_gene: TRBV2; d_gene: TRBD1; abundance: few; j_gene: TRBJ1-2; CDR3nt: TGTGCCAGCAGTGAACCGGGACAGGCGATCTATGGCTACACCTTC; CDR3aa: CASSEPGQAIYGYTF
len: 12; v_gene: TRBV28; d_gene: -; abundance: -; j_gene: TRBJ2-7; CDR3nt: TGTGCCAGCGAGGACAGTGCCTACGAGCAGTACTTC; CDR3aa: CASEDSAYEQYF
len: 13; v_gene: TRBV29-1; d_gene: TRBD2; abundance: -; j_gene: TRBJ2-7; CDR3nt: TGCAGCGTGAGGACTAGCGGGGGCTACGAGCAGTACTTC; CDR3aa: CSVRTSGGYEQYF
len: 14; v_gene: TRBV11-2; d_gene: TRBD1; abundance: -; j_gene: TRBJ2-5; CDR3nt: TGTGCCAGCAGCCTAACGGACAGGAGGGAGACCCAGTACTTC; CDR3aa: CASSLTDRRETQYF
len: 12; v_gene: TRBV2; d_gene: -; abundance: -; j_gene: TRBJ1-2; CDR3nt: TGTGCCAGCAGAATGAGGGTCTATGGCTACACCTTC; CDR3aa: CASRMRVYGYTF
len: 13; v_gene: TRBV20-1; d_gene: -; abundance: many; j_gene: TRBJ1-6; CDR3nt: TGCAGTGCTAGGGGGAATTATAATTCACCCCTCCACTTT; CDR3aa: CSARGNYNSPLHF
len: 12; v_gene: TRBV29-1; d_gene: -; abundance: few; j_gene: TRBJ2-5; CDR3nt: TGCAGCGTTGAAAGGAGAGGAGAGACCCAGTACTTC; CDR3aa: CSVERRGETQYF
len: 13; v_gene: TRBV7-2; d_gene: -; abundance: many; j_gene: TRBJ1-4; CDR3nt: TGTGCCAGCAGCTGGGACGGGAATGAAAAACTGTTTTTT; CDR3aa: CASSWDGNEKLFF
len: 14; v_gene: TRBV6-5; d_gene: -; abundance: -; j_gene: TRBJ1-2; CDR3nt: TGTGCCAGCAGTTACTCGGGGACTGATAATGGCTACACCTTC; CDR3aa: CASSYSGTDNGYTF
len: 16; v_gene: TRBV27; d_gene: TRBD1; abundance: -; j_gene: TRBJ1-4; CDR3nt: TGTGCCAGCAGTCGTACACCCAGGGGGGGTTATGAAAAACTGTTTTTT; CDR3aa: CASSRTPRGGYEKLFF
len: 16; v_gene: TRBV7-8; d_gene: TRBD2; abundance: -; j_gene: TRBJ2-7; CDR3nt: TGTGCCAGCAGCCAAGCCCCGGGACTAGCGGTCTACGAGCAGTACTTC; CDR3aa: CASSQAPGLAVYEQYF
len: 14; v_gene: TRBV20-1; d_gene: -; abundance: many; j_gene: TRBJ1-1; CDR3nt: TGCAGTGCTAGGGACACCCACCAGAACACTGAAGCTTTCTTT; CDR3aa: CSARDTHQNTEAFF
len: 14; v_gene: TRBV2; d_gene: -; abundance: -; j_gene: TRBJ2-6; CDR3nt: TGTGCCAGCAGTGTTGACTCTGGGGCCAACGTCCTGACTTTC; CDR3aa: CASSVDSGANVLTF
len: 14; v_gene: TRBV5-5; d_gene: TRBD1; abundance: many; j_gene: TRBJ1-2; CDR3nt: TGTGCCAGCAGCTTGAGTGACAGGGGGTATGGCTACACCTTC; CDR3aa: CASSLSDRGYGYTF
len: 14; v_gene: TRBV7-2; d_gene: -; abundance: -; j_gene: TRBJ1-1; CDR3nt: TGTGCCAACAGCTTACCTACAGGGTTCACTGAAGCTTTCTTT; CDR3aa: CANSLPTGFTEAFF